This is a list of T cell receptor beta chains from one sample in a study of blood T cells in healthy people across ages. Each CDR3 protein gets one entry after TCRdb re-called the 5' RACE reads with MiXCR. The sample lists about 1.8 million distinct CDR3 sequences; about 50% were seen once. The sample consisted of blood. These receptors were collected from a woman aged 40-49 years in good health. Each CDR3 is given with its conserved first and last residue. The D gene is left open where the match is weak. The listing skips clone size in some rows; elsewhere it reads once, few, many or a size class.

V gene: TRBV28
J gene: TRBJ2-3
clone size: -
D gene: TRBD2
CDR3 DNA: TGTGCCAGCAGTTCTCCGAGCGGGGGGGTTAGAGATACGCAGTATTTT
CDR3 protein: CASSSPSGGVRDTQYF

V gene: TRBV12-3/TRBV12-4
J gene: TRBJ2-1
clone size: few
D gene: -
CDR3 DNA: TGTGCCAGCAGTGGGGGGGCCAATGAGCAGTTCTTC
CDR3 protein: CASSGGANEQFF

V gene: TRBV6-5
J gene: TRBJ2-7
clone size: -
D gene: TRBD1
CDR3 DNA: TGTGCCAGCAGTCGCCGAGCAGACAGGGTACTTTACGAGCAGTACTTC
CDR3 protein: CASSRRADRVLYEQYF

V gene: TRBV28
J gene: TRBJ2-7
clone size: few
D gene: -
CDR3 DNA: TGTGCCAGCACTCTGACCCTGAGCTCCTACGAGCAGTACTTC
CDR3 protein: CASTLTLSSYEQYF

V gene: TRBV24-1
J gene: TRBJ2-5
clone size: -
D gene: -
CDR3 DNA: TGTGCCACCAGTGACCAGAAACTGGGACAACAAGAGACCCAGTACTTC
CDR3 protein: CATSDQKLGQQETQYF

V gene: TRBV6-1
J gene: TRBJ2-5
clone size: -
D gene: TRBD2
CDR3 DNA: TGTGCCAGCAGTGTTGGAGCGGGGGGGCCAGGTGAGCAGTACTTC
CDR3 protein: CASSVGAGGPGEQYF

V gene: TRBV5-1
J gene: TRBJ1-3
clone size: -
D gene: -
CDR3 DNA: TGCGCCAGCAGCTCGGGGACATTCGGGGGAAACACCATATATTTT
CDR3 protein: CASSSGTFGGNTIYF

V gene: TRBV7-9
J gene: TRBJ1-4
clone size: few
D gene: TRBD1
CDR3 DNA: TGTGCCAGCAGCTTAGCTCTGACAGGGCCTAATGAAAAACTGTTTTTT
CDR3 protein: CASSLALTGPNEKLFF

V gene: TRBV21-1
J gene: TRBJ2-1
clone size: few
D gene: -
CDR3 DNA: TGTGCCAGCAGCGCTAAACCGGGACAGGGGCTCGTTGATGAGCAGTTCTTC
CDR3 protein: CASSAKPGQGLVDEQFF

V gene: TRBV7-2
J gene: TRBJ2-1
clone size: many
D gene: -
CDR3 DNA: TGTGCCAGCACCGAAACTGGTTACAATGAGCAGTTCTTC
CDR3 protein: CASTETGYNEQFF

V gene: TRBV4-1
J gene: TRBJ2-7
clone size: many
D gene: -
CDR3 DNA: TGCGCCAGCAGCCCTGGGGCCTCAACCTACGAGCAGTACTTC
CDR3 protein: CASSPGASTYEQYF

V gene: TRBV5-1
J gene: TRBJ2-1
clone size: -
D gene: -
CDR3 DNA: TGCGCCAGCAGCTCGCTAACAGGGCTATTTCAGGACAATGAGCAGTTCTTC
CDR3 protein: CASSSLTGLFQDNEQFF

V gene: TRBV4-3
J gene: TRBJ1-5
clone size: -
D gene: -
CDR3 DNA: TGCGCCAGCAGCCCGCGGGTGGCCGTCAACAATCAGCCCCAGCATTTT
CDR3 protein: CASSPRVAVNNQPQHF

V gene: TRBV4-3
J gene: TRBJ2-1
clone size: -
D gene: -
CDR3 DNA: TGCGCCAGCAGCCACCGGGTCATCCACGATGAGCAGTTCTTC
CDR3 protein: CASSHRVIHDEQFF

V gene: TRBV11-2
J gene: TRBJ1-2
clone size: -
D gene: TRBD1
CDR3 DNA: TGTGCCAGCAGTCATGGGACAGCCCTCCTCTATGGCTACACCTTC
CDR3 protein: CASSHGTALLYGYTF

V gene: TRBV4-3
J gene: TRBJ1-2
clone size: -
D gene: -
CDR3 DNA: TGCGCCAGCAGCCAAGCAGATCTTAACTATGGCTACACCTTC
CDR3 protein: CASSQADLNYGYTF

V gene: TRBV4-1
J gene: TRBJ1-5
clone size: -
D gene: -
CDR3 DNA: TGCGCCATTAACCGGGGGTTGAGCAATCAGCCCCAGCATTTT
CDR3 protein: CAINRGLSNQPQHF

V gene: TRBV11-2
J gene: TRBJ2-7
clone size: -
D gene: -
CDR3 DNA: TGTGCCAGCAGCTCAACCGGGACGCCTCTTAGCTCCTACGAGCAGTACTTC
CDR3 protein: CASSSTGTPLSSYEQYF

V gene: TRBV7-8
J gene: TRBJ2-1
clone size: few
D gene: TRBD1
CDR3 DNA: TGTGCCAGCAGACGGACAGGGGCGCAATACAATGAGCAGTTCTTC
CDR3 protein: CASRRTGAQYNEQFF

V gene: TRBV27
J gene: TRBJ2-3
clone size: few
D gene: -
CDR3 DNA: TGTGCCAGCAGACTGGGTCGGCTTCGCACAGATACGCAGTATTTT
CDR3 protein: CASRLGRLRTDTQYF

V gene: TRBV7-2
J gene: TRBJ2-3
clone size: few
D gene: -
CDR3 DNA: TGTGCCAGCAGCCGGGGAGGCCCCCTCACAGATACGCAGTATTTT
CDR3 protein: CASSRGGPLTDTQYF

V gene: TRBV27
J gene: TRBJ1-2
clone size: -
D gene: TRBD1
CDR3 DNA: TGTGCCAGCAGTTTAGGGCGCGGGACAGGCGGAGCTAACTATGGCTACACCTTC
CDR3 protein: CASSLGRGTGGANYGYTF

V gene: TRBV20-1
J gene: TRBJ1-1
clone size: -
D gene: -
CDR3 DNA: TGCAGTGGGACGGACAAGGACACTGAAGCTTTCTTT
CDR3 protein: CSGTDKDTEAFF

V gene: TRBV7-9
J gene: TRBJ2-7
clone size: -
D gene: -
CDR3 DNA: TGTGCCAGCAGCTTAGGCTGGCCGGGGGCCAACTCCGAGCAGTACTTC
CDR3 protein: CASSLGWPGANSEQYF

V gene: TRBV6-1
J gene: TRBJ2-5
clone size: -
D gene: TRBD1
CDR3 DNA: TGTGCCAGCAGTGAAGTCTCCGGGACAGGGTCTTGGGGGACCCAGTACTTC
CDR3 protein: CASSEVSGTGSWGTQYF

V gene: TRBV11-2
J gene: TRBJ1-2
clone size: -
D gene: -
CDR3 DNA: TGTGCCAGCAGCCCCGGGATCCGCTATGGCTACACCTTC
CDR3 protein: CASSPGIRYGYTF

V gene: TRBV7-9
J gene: TRBJ2-3
clone size: few
D gene: TRBD1
CDR3 DNA: TGTGCCAGCAGCTTAAGACAGGGGTTCGGCACAGATACGCAGTATTTT
CDR3 protein: CASSLRQGFGTDTQYF

V gene: TRBV6-1
J gene: TRBJ1-2
clone size: -
D gene: TRBD1
CDR3 DNA: TGTGCCAGCAGTACGCTTACAGGGGGCTTCGGTGGCTACACCTTC
CDR3 protein: CASSTLTGGFGGYTF

V gene: TRBV24-1
J gene: TRBJ2-1
clone size: -
D gene: -
CDR3 DNA: TGTGCCACCAGCCCCGGCGCCTTGGGCAATGAGCAGTTCTTC
CDR3 protein: CATSPGALGNEQFF

V gene: TRBV20-1
J gene: TRBJ1-2
clone size: few
D gene: TRBD1
CDR3 DNA: TGCAGTGCTAGGGCCAGGGGGTATGGCTACACCTTC
CDR3 protein: CSARARGYGYTF

V gene: TRBV3-1
J gene: TRBJ2-3
clone size: few
D gene: TRBD2
CDR3 DNA: TGTGCCAGCAGCCAAGAGGCGGGACTAGGAAGCACAGATACGCAGTATTTT
CDR3 protein: CASSQEAGLGSTDTQYF

V gene: TRBV2
J gene: TRBJ2-7
clone size: few
D gene: -
CDR3 DNA: TGTGCCATCATGCGTAGGGCAGACTACGAGCAGTACTTC
CDR3 protein: CAIMRRADYEQYF

V gene: TRBV12-3/TRBV12-4
J gene: TRBJ1-4
clone size: -
D gene: -
CDR3 DNA: TGTGCCAGCAGTTTAGGGGGGCTACGGTTTTTT
CDR3 protein: CASSLGGLRFF

V gene: TRBV9
J gene: TRBJ1-5
clone size: -
D gene: TRBD1
CDR3 DNA: TGTGCCAGCAGCGTGGGACAGGCCGGACAGCCCCAGCATTTT
CDR3 protein: CASSVGQAGQPQHF

V gene: TRBV6-6
J gene: TRBJ2-7
clone size: few
D gene: -
CDR3 DNA: TGTGCCAGCAGTGAGACGGGTAAGGCCGAGCAGTACTTC
CDR3 protein: CASSETGKAEQYF

V gene: TRBV7-3
J gene: TRBJ2-5
clone size: -
D gene: TRBD1
CDR3 DNA: TGTGCCAGCAGCTTAACAGGGACAGGGGGAGAGACCCGGTACTTC
CDR3 protein: CASSLTGTGGETRYF

V gene: TRBV2
J gene: TRBJ2-3
clone size: -
D gene: TRBD2
CDR3 DNA: TGTGCCAGCAGTGAAAGACTAGCGGGAGACACAGATACGCAGTATTTT
CDR3 protein: CASSERLAGDTDTQYF

V gene: TRBV7-3
J gene: TRBJ1-2
clone size: few
D gene: -
CDR3 DNA: TGTGCCAGCAGTAACGGCGGGGGCTACACCTTC
CDR3 protein: CASSNGGGYTF

V gene: TRBV11-2
J gene: TRBJ2-7
clone size: many
D gene: -
CDR3 DNA: TGTGCCAGCAGTTTCGGGCAGGGCCCCTACGAGCAGTACTTC
CDR3 protein: CASSFGQGPYEQYF

V gene: TRBV12-3/TRBV12-4
J gene: TRBJ2-5
clone size: few
D gene: TRBD2
CDR3 DNA: TGTGCCAGCAGTTCTTGGGGGGGGCAAGAGACCCAGTACTTC
CDR3 protein: CASSSWGGQETQYF

V gene: TRBV7-2
J gene: TRBJ1-6
clone size: -
D gene: -
CDR3 DNA: TGTGCCAGCAGCTTAGGTCGACGGATTAATTCACCCCTCCACTTT
CDR3 protein: CASSLGRRINSPLHF

V gene: TRBV12-3/TRBV12-4
J gene: TRBJ2-3
clone size: once
D gene: -
CDR3 DNA: TGTGCCAGCAGTTTATCAAGGGACGATACGCAGTATTTT
CDR3 protein: CASSLSRDDTQYF

V gene: TRBV20-1
J gene: TRBJ1-1
clone size: -
D gene: TRBD1
CDR3 DNA: TGCAGTGCCCAAACAGGGGGGGCTTTCTTT
CDR3 protein: CSAQTGGAFF

V gene: TRBV11-2
J gene: TRBJ1-1
clone size: -
D gene: TRBD1
CDR3 DNA: TGTGCCAGCAGCGTCGACAGGGGACCTGAAGCTTTCTTT
CDR3 protein: CASSVDRGPEAFF

V gene: TRBV10-3
J gene: TRBJ2-7
clone size: -
D gene: TRBD2
CDR3 DNA: TGTGCCACTTCTCTAGCGGGAGGTCAAAACGAGCAGTACTTC
CDR3 protein: CATSLAGGQNEQYF

V gene: TRBV7-7
J gene: TRBJ2-5
clone size: -
D gene: -
CDR3 DNA: TGTGCTAGCAGCTTCGAGGGACCGCTCCTTTCGGGGACCCAGTACTTC
CDR3 protein: CASSFEGPLLSGTQYF

V gene: TRBV6-2/TRBV6-3
J gene: TRBJ1-2
clone size: -
D gene: -
CDR3 DNA: TGTGCCAGCAGTTACATCGGGGAGTATGGCTACACCTTC
CDR3 protein: CASSYIGEYGYTF

V gene: TRBV7-2
J gene: TRBJ1-5
clone size: few
D gene: -
CDR3 DNA: TGTGCCAGCAGTCTAACCCGGGACAGCAATCAGCCCCAGCATTTT
CDR3 protein: CASSLTRDSNQPQHF

V gene: TRBV21-1
J gene: TRBJ1-2
clone size: -
D gene: -
CDR3 DNA: TGTGCCAGCACCCAAAGGGGTGTAAAGGCAGTCTATGGCTACACCTTC
CDR3 protein: CASTQRGVKAVYGYTF

V gene: TRBV7-2
J gene: TRBJ2-5
clone size: few
D gene: TRBD1
CDR3 DNA: TGTGCCAGCAGCCCCAGGGGGACCTACAATGAGCAGTACTTC
CDR3 protein: CASSPRGTYNEQYF

V gene: TRBV9
J gene: TRBJ2-3
clone size: -
D gene: -
CDR3 DNA: TGTGCCAGCAGTGAGGGGGTTGGCACAGATACGCAGTATTTT
CDR3 protein: CASSEGVGTDTQYF

V gene: TRBV27
J gene: TRBJ2-1
clone size: -
D gene: -
CDR3 DNA: TGTGCCAGCAGTAATGACGACAGGTTTATGGACGAGCAGTTCTTC
CDR3 protein: CASSNDDRFMDEQFF

V gene: TRBV4-3
J gene: TRBJ1-2
clone size: -
D gene: TRBD1
CDR3 DNA: TGCGCCAGCAGCCAAGGCGGGACAGAGCTCTACTATGGCCACACCTTC
CDR3 protein: CASSQGGTELYYGHTF

V gene: TRBV9
J gene: TRBJ2-1
clone size: few
D gene: TRBD1
CDR3 DNA: TGTGCCAGCAGCGTTACCAGGGGGCTGGGTGAGCAGTTCTTC
CDR3 protein: CASSVTRGLGEQFF

V gene: TRBV2
J gene: TRBJ2-6
clone size: -
D gene: -
CDR3 DNA: TGTGCCAGCAGTGTTACAGAGGGGTCTGGGGCCAACGTCCTGACTTTC
CDR3 protein: CASSVTEGSGANVLTF

V gene: TRBV4-2
J gene: TRBJ2-5
clone size: few
D gene: -
CDR3 DNA: TGTGCCAGCAGCCAAGACCCCCAGACCCAGTACTTC
CDR3 protein: CASSQDPQTQYF

V gene: TRBV7-2
J gene: TRBJ1-2
clone size: few
D gene: -
CDR3 DNA: TGTGCCAGCAGCTTAAGCCTCACAGGGAACGGCTACACCTTC
CDR3 protein: CASSLSLTGNGYTF

V gene: TRBV4-3
J gene: TRBJ2-7
clone size: few
D gene: -
CDR3 DNA: TGCGCCAGCAGCCCTGAATTCGGACTGTCCTACGAGCAGTACTTC
CDR3 protein: CASSPEFGLSYEQYF

V gene: TRBV3-1
J gene: TRBJ2-7
clone size: -
D gene: -
CDR3 DNA: TGTGCCAGCAGCCAACGGGGAGGCCGATACGAGCAGTACTTC
CDR3 protein: CASSQRGGRYEQYF

V gene: TRBV5-1
J gene: TRBJ1-2
clone size: -
D gene: -
CDR3 DNA: TGCGCCAGCAGCAGAAACAGGGAAGGCTACACCTTC
CDR3 protein: CASSRNREGYTF